A selection of T cell receptor beta chains follows, all from one sample in a study of OX40 agonist ivuxolimab in advanced cancers. Sequencing was performed with immunoSEQ multiplex PCR; in TCRdb, only in-frame clones are kept and a portion is missing. Among tens of thousands of clones listed, roughly 87% were seen once. This material consisted of CD4+ or CD8+ T cells sorted from blood, taken in a trial of the OX40 agonist ivuxolimab. Receptor source: an adult with an advanced solid tumor such as melanoma, head and neck, liver or kidney cancer. The CDR3 runs from the conserved cysteine through the conserved F or W. A D gene is named only where the DNA matches it firmly. Size is omitted from some rows. Given values are once, few, many or a class for expanded clones.

j_call clone_size v_call d_call cdr3_nt cdr3_aa
TRBJ1-4 . TRBV15 TRBD1 TGTGCCACCAGCGGAGACAGGGAACCTAATGAAAAACTGTTTTTT CATSGDREPNEKLFF
TRBJ1-1 once TRBV4-1 . TGCGCCAGCAGCCCGGTCCTAAACACTGAAGCTTTCTTT CASSPVLNTEAFF
TRBJ1-1 once TRBV10-2 . TGCGCCAGCAGTGAGGCGGTCAGATCGAACACTGAAGCTTTCTTT CASSEAVRSNTEAFF
TRBJ1-1 . TRBV6-5 . TGTGCCAGCAGGCCTACAGGGAACACTGAAGCTTTCTTT CASRPTGNTEAFF
TRBJ2-1 . TRBV7-8 TRBD1 TGTGCCAGCAGGGAGAGACAGGGACCCTCCTACAATGAGCAGTTCTTC CASRERQGPSYNEQFF
TRBJ1-1 few TRBV5-6 . TGTGCCAGCAGCTTGGGGACGAACACTGAAGCTTTCTTT CASSLGTNTEAFF
TRBJ1-1 once TRBV7-9 . TGTGCCAGCGCGGCAGGGCCGCACCCTGAAGCTTTCTTT CASAAGPHPEAFF
TRBJ2-2 . TRBV28 TRBD2 TGTGCCAGCAGTTTCCCAGGTCCGGGACTAGCGGGGGCCGGGGAGCTGTTTTTT CASSFPGPGLAGAGELFF
TRBJ1-5 . TRBV28 . TGTGCCAGCAGTTTCGGGCCCCGGGGCAATCAGCCCCAGCATTTT CASSFGPRGNQPQHF
TRBJ2-1 . TRBV5-1 TRBD1 TGCGCCAGCAGCCCCGGGACAGAGGCCTCAATCGGGCAGTTCTTC CASSPGTEASIGQFF
TRBJ1-4 . TRBV27 . TGTGCCAGCAGACAAACAGCCGCAACTAATGAAAAACTGTTTTTT CASRQTAATNEKLFF
TRBJ1-1 . TRBV7-8 . TGTGCCAGCAGCCCTGGGGGGGGGAGGAACACTGAAGCTTTCTTT CASSPGGGRNTEAFF
TRBJ1-4 few TRBV7-9 . TGTGCCAGCAGTTATGGACCGGCAACTAATGAAAAACTGTTTTTT CASSYGPATNEKLFF
TRBJ2-1 . TRBV29-1 TRBD2 TGCAGCGCCGGGACTAGCGGGGTCTACAATGAGCAGTTCTTC CSAGTSGVYNEQFF
TRBJ2-1 . TRBV27 TRBD1 TGTGCCAGCTCTTGGGGGACAGGGGTTCACGAGCAGTTCTTC CASSWGTGVHEQFF
TRBJ2-1 . TRBV19 . TGTGCCAGCCTCAAGATAGGGGGGGGCCCTTACAATGAGCAGTTCTTC CASLKIGGGPYNEQFF
TRBJ2-5 few TRBV9 TRBD1 TGTGCCAGCAGCGAGGGACAGGGGGCTTACGAGACCCAGTACTTC CASSEGQGAYETQYF
TRBJ2-2 . TRBV7-2 TRBD1 TGTGCCAGCAGCCGATCCCCCTGGACAGGGGACACCGGGGAGCTGTTTTTT CASSRSPWTGDTGELFF
TRBJ2-1 . TRBV2 . TGTGCCAGCAAGGGGGGGGGCACTTACAATGAGCAGTTCTTC CASKGGGTYNEQFF
TRBJ2-3 . TRBV29-1 TRBD1 TGCAGCGTCGTCTTCCGGACAGGGGACTGTGATTTT CSVVFRTGDCDF
TRBJ2-7 . TRBV7-2 . TGTGCCAGCAGCTTATTGATGTACCAGGACAGTCTCTACGAGCAGTACTTC CASSLLMYQDSLYEQYF
TRBJ2-7 . TRBV27 TRBD2 TGTGCCAGCAGTTTGGTAGCGGGTCTATCCTACGAGCAGTACTTC CASSLVAGLSYEQYF
TRBJ1-2 . TRBV28 . TGTGCCAGCAGTTTATCAGGCAGGGGAGCTAACTATGGCTACACCTTC CASSLSGRGANYGYTF
TRBJ2-1 . TRBV4-1 TRBD2 TGCGCCAGCAGCCAAGATTCTGGGCTAGCGGTCGAGCAGTTCTTC CASSQDSGLAVEQFF